This T cell receptor beta chain was identified in a study of blood T cells in healthy people across ages. Whole-study results and caveats: A strong correlation between TCR beta diversity and naive T cell percentage was seen. Diversity estimates drawn from one million T cells were deemed underestimates.

On this clonotype itself: What it binds is unknown.

A J-beta primer mix and a sample-barcoded 5' primer were used in a second PCR of about 7 to 12 cycles. A minimum of 2.5 million CDR3-containing paired-end reads was obtained for each sample. TCRdb re-derived calls from the 5' RACE reads in MiXCR, one entry per CDR3 protein. The sample yields approximately 730,000 distinct CDR3 sequences, about 48% seen once. The TCR sequence derives from a man older than 75 in good health. Sequences were obtained from blood.

The CDR3: CASSLDHSGPVNEQFF. The CDR3 nucleotides read TGTGCCAGCAGCTTAGACCATAGCGGGCCGGTCAATGAGCAGTTCTTC. This chain uses TRBV7-2 with TRBJ2-1; TRBD2 aligns across 7 bases. There are 16 residues in the CDR3. V trimming: 1 base; J trimming: 6 bases; junction bases outside the gene matches: 9. Looked up from germline, CDR1 is SGHTA and CDR2 is FQGNSA.